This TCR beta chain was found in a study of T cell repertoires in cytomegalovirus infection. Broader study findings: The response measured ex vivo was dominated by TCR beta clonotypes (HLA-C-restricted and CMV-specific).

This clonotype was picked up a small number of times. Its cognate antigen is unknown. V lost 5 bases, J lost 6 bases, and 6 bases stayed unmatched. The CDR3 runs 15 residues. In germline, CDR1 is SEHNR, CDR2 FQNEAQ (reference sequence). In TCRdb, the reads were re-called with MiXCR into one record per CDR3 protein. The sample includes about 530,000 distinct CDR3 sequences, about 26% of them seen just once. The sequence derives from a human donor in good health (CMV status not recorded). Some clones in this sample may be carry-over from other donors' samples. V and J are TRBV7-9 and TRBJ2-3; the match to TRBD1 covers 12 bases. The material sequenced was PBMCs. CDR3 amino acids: CASSLGTGGADTQYF. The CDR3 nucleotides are TGTGCCAGCAGCCTTGGGACAGGGGGCGCGGATACGCAGTATTTT.